This T cell receptor (beta chain) comes out of a study of identical twins. The CDR3 has 19 amino acids. Trimming at V came to 4 bases and at J to 0 bases, leaving 14 bases not matched to a gene. In germline, CDR1 is SGHDN, CDR2 FVKESK. TCRdb recomputed calls from the 5' RACE reads with MiXCR, one row per CDR3 protein. The sample contains 750,000 to 950,000 distinct CDR3 sequences, about 12% of which appear only once. Another study also made use of these data, one on yellow fever vaccine responses in identical twins.

Material for sequencing was PBMCs. This chain uses TRBV14 with TRBJ2-2; 7 nucleotides agree with TRBD1. This clonotype was obtained from a woman aged 18-35 years in good health. As DNA, the CDR3 is TGTGCCAGCAGCCCCACTGGCTTGACAGGGTGGGCGAACACCGGGGAGCTGTTTTTT. It is translated as CASSPTGLTGWANTGELFF.